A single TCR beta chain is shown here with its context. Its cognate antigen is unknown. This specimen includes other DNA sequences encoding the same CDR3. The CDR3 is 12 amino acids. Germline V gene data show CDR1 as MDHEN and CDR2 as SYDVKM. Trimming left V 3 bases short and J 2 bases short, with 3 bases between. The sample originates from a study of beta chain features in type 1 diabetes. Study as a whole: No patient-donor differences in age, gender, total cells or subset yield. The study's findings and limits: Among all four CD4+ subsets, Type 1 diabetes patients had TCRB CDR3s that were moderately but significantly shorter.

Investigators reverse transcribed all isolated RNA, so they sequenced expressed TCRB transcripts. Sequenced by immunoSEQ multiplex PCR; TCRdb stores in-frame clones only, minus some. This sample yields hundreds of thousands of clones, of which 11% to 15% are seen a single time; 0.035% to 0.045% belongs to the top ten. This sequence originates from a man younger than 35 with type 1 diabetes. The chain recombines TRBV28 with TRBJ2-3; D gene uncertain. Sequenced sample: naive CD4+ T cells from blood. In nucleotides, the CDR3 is TGTGCCAGCAGTTTGAACACAGATACGCAGTATTTT. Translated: CASSLNTDTQYF.